This TCR beta chain originates from a study of PD-L1 blockade in urothelial cancer. Study at large: About 85% of the 29 patients were men whose urothelial cancer was bladder-origin.

Time point reported: pretreatment peripheral blood. This clone was seen a handful of times. Sequencing used immunoSEQ multiplex PCR; TCRdb keeps in-frame clones, though not all of them. In the table there are roughly 54,000 clones, 70% to 90% of which are singletons. The TCR comes from an older woman with urothelial cancer. The sequences come from PBMCs, collected around atezolizumab (anti-PD-L1) treatment.

CDR3 DNA sequence: TGTGCCAGCAGTTTTGGGACAGGGGCTTCCCCCTACGAGCAGTACTTC. Amino acids: CASSFGTGASPYEQYF. V and J are TRBV6-5 and TRBJ2-7; 10 bases are a match to TRBD1. This CDR3 is built from 16 residues. V trimming: 4 bases; J trimming: 2 bases; junction bases outside the gene matches: 8. Germline loops: CDR1 MNHEY, CDR2 SVGAGI.